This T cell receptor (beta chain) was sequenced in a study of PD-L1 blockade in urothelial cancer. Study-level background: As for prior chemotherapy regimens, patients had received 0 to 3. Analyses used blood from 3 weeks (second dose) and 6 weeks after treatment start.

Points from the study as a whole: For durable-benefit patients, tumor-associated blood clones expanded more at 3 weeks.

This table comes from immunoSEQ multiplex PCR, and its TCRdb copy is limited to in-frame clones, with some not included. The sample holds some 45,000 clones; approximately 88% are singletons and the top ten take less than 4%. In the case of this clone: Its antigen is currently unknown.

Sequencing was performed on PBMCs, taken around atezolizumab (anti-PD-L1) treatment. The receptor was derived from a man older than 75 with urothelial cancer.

The CDR3 loop reads CASSPDGHSNQPQHF. The CDR3, as DNA: TGCGCCAGCAGCCCGGACGGACATAGCAATCAGCCCCAGCATTTT. This chain joins TRBV5-1 and TRBJ1-5, with a possible D match to TRBD1 (5 bases). CDR1 is SGHRS and CDR2 is YFSETQ in the germline V gene. The germline V and J ends were trimmed by 4 bases and 0 bases, with 11 bases remaining between them. The CDR3 covers 15 residues.